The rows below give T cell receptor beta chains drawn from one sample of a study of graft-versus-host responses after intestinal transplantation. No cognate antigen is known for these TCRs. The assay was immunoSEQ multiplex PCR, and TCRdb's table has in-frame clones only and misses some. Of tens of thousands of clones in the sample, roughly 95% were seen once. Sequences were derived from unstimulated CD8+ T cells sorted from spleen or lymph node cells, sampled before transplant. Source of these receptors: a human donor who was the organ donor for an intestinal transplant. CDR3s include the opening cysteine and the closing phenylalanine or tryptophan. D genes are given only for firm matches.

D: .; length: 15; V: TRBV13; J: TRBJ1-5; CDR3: CASSLGRSGNQPQHF; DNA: TGTGCCAGCAGTTTAGGGAGGTCGGGCAATCAGCCCCAGCATTTT
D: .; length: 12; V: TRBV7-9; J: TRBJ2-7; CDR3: CASSLVPYEQYF; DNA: TGTGCCAGCAGCTTAGTGCCCTACGAGCAGTACTTC
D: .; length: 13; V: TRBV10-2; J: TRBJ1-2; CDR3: CASRPPGNYGYTF; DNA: TGCGCCAGCCGCCCCCCGGGGAACTATGGCTACACCTTC
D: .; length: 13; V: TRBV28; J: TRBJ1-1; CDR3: CASSLPGVTEAFF; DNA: TGTGCCAGCAGCCTACCAGGGGTCACTGAAGCTTTCTTT
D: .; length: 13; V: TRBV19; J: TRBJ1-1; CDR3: CASSLSPNTEAFF; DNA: TGTGCCAGTAGTCTTTCCCCGAACACTGAAGCTTTCTTT
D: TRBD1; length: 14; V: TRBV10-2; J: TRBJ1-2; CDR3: CASSTGGAGYGYTF; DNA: TGCGCCAGCAGTACAGGGGGCGCAGGGTATGGCTACACCTTC
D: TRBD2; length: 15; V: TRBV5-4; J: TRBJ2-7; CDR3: CASSPRPRETYEQYF; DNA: TGTGCCAGCAGTCCTCGCCCGCGGGAGACGTACGAGCAGTACTTC
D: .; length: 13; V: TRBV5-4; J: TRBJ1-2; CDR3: CASSPTNDYGYTF; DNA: TGTGCCAGCAGCCCGACAAACGACTATGGCTACACCTTC
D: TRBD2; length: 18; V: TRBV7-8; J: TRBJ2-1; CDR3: CASSLALAGGSSYNEQFF; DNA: TGTGCCAGCAGCTTAGCGTTAGCGGGGGGGAGCTCCTACAATGAGCAGTTCTTC
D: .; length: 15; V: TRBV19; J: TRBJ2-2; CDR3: CASSLGRWNTGELFF; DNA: TGTGCCAGTAGTCTGGGACGATGGAACACCGGGGAGCTGTTTTTT
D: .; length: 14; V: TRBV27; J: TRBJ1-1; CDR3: CASSFEGLNTEAFF; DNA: TGTGCCAGCAGTTTTGAGGGCCTGAACACTGAAGCTTTCTTT
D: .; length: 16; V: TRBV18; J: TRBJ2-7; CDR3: CASSPPDSQQTYEQYF; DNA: TGTGCCAGCTCACCACCGGACTCTCAGCAGACCTACGAGCAGTACTTC
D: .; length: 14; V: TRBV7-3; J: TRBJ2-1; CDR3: CASSLPGFNNEQFF; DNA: TGTGCCAGCAGCTTACCGGGGTTCAACAATGAGCAGTTCTTC
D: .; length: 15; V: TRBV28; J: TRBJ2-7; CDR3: CASSQGGTGPHEQYF; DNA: TGTGCCAGCAGTCAAGGGGGAACAGGGCCCCACGAGCAGTACTTC
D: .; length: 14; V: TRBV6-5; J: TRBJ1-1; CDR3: CASPQGGMNTEAFF; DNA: TGTGCCAGCCCGCAAGGCGGTATGAACACTGAAGCTTTCTTT
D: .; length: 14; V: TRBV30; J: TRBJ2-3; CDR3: CAWSKQGRTDTQYF; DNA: TGTGCCTGGAGCAAACAGGGTCGCACAGATACGCAGTATTTT